This T cell receptor (beta chain) came from a study of brain metastases from non-small cell lung cancer. The CDR3 totals 13 residues. The ends lost 8 bases at V and 6 bases at J; junction bases unmatched: 6. Looked up from germline, CDR1 is MNHNY and CDR2 is SVGAGI (reference sequence). Sequenced by immunoSEQ multiplex PCR; TCRdb stores in-frame clones only, minus some. This table holds roughly 1,200 clones, 70% to 90% found once. Source material: tumor-adjacent normal tissue. The chain has TRBV6-6 and TRBJ1-5, with 8 bases aligning to TRBD1. The TCR was taken from a donor at least 40 years old with non-small cell lung cancer. The CDR3 DNA sequence: TGTGCCAGCCTGACAGGGGACGGTCAGCCCCAGCATTTT. Translating gives CASLTGDGQPQHF.